The clone carrying this T cell receptor beta chain appeared many times. The investigators reverse transcribed all of the isolated RNA, so they sequenced expressed TCRB transcripts. Assay used: immunoSEQ multiplex PCR; TCRdb lists only in-frame clones, some missing. The profile shows about 290,000 clones, approximately 8.1% of them singletons. These data originate in a study of beta chain features in type 1 diabetes. CDR1 is SEHNR, CDR2 FQNEAQ, per germline (reference sequence). The CDR3 has 12 residues. Deletions cut 4 bases from V and 4 bases from J, with 4 bases between. Sequencing was done on a sample of central memory CD4+ T cells from blood. The clonotype comes from a woman younger than 35 in good health. V and J are TRBV7-9 and TRBJ2-2; D is unresolved. As DNA, the CDR3 is TGTGCCAGCAGCTGGAGCACCGGGGAGCTGTTTTTT. Translated, it gives CASSWSTGELFF.